The subject of this entry is one T cell receptor (beta chain). As yet, its antigen is unknown. The entry originates in a study of cytomegalovirus exposure and HLA in healthy donors. Study at large: One earlier analysis, a look at some 180 million T cells, found some 110 million unique TCR beta sequences.

Study-wide results and limits: Among TCR sequences, most were rare, though some public TCRs appeared in many donors.

Deletions cut 0 bases from V and 3 bases from J, with 18 bases between. This CDR3 has 17 amino acids. Germline CDR1 reads MNHEY; CDR2 reads SMNVEV (reference sequence). PCR amplification relied on 60 Vbeta primers (plus 13 Jbeta primers). The protocol was immunoSEQ multiplex PCR, while the TCRdb copy is restricted to in-frame clones and leaves out a portion. The repertoire holds around 160,000 clones, with about three quarters as singletons. The sequenced sample consisted of PBMCs. The receptor was isolated from a middle-aged man in good health and CMV-seropositive. The chain uses TRBV27 and TRBJ2-7, with D possibly matching TRBD1 (5 bases). As DNA, the CDR3 is TGTGCCAGCAGTTTATCTCCAAGGGGTCTCAGCTACTACGAGCAGTACTTC. Amino acid sequence: CASSLSPRGLSYYEQYF.